This T cell receptor (beta chain) originates from a study of regulatory T cells in long-lasting Graves disease. At the level of the study: The study enrolled newly diagnosed Graves' patients on antithyroid drugs under 3 months.

To make TCR beta libraries, researchers used iRepertoire HTBI primers and Arm-PCR of CDR3 regions. Via MiXCR, TCRdb re-called the multiplex PCR reads, giving one row per CDR3 protein. The sample consists of 250,000 or so distinct CDR3 sequences, roughly 21% of them appearing once. CDR3 length: 18 amino acids. The V gene end was trimmed by 3 bases and the J gene end by 7 bases; junction bases not matched to a gene: 20. The V gene's germline CDR1 is SNHLY and CDR2 FYNNEI. Study outcomes and limitations: Accuracy could have been hurt by small sample size. Fewer public clonotypes were shared by new patients (around 1,000) than by persistent patients (2,741). Among samples with persistent disease, TRBV28, TRBJ1-2 and TRBJ2-5 were favored.

Time point of the sample: newly diagnosed GD, antithyroid drugs for less than 3 months. Extracted PBMC RNA gave rise to the TCR library. On this clonotype: Its specificity is unknown. Since a far larger clone is one base different, this is likely a read error.

The receptor was derived from a female donor with Graves disease. The chain couples TRBV2 to TRBJ2-7, with 8 bases matching TRBD1. The sample consisted of peripheral blood mononuclear cells (PBMCs), taken at new diagnosis, from a patient treated with antithyroid drugs. CDR3 amino acids: CASSDSWFGTGPYNEQYF. CDR3 bases: TGTGCCAGCAGTGATTCTTGGTTTGGGACAGGCCCCTACAATGAGCAGTACTTC.